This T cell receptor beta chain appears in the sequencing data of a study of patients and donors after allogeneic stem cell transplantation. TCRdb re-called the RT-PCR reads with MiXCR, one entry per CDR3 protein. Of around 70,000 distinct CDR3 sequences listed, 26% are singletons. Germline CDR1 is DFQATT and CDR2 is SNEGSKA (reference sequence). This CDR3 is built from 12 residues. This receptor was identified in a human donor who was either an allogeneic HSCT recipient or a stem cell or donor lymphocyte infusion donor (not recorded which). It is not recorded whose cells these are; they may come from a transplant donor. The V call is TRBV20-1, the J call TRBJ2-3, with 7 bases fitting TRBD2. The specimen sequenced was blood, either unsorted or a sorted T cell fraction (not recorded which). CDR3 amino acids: CGIRLATDTQYF. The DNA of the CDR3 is TGCGGGATCAGACTAGCCACAGATACGCAGTATTTT.